The rows below give T cell receptor beta chains drawn from one sample of a study of CD8+CD57+ T cells in acquired aplastic anemia. TCRdb processed the reads anew with MiXCR; each CDR3 protein has one entry. Of 400,000 to 500,000 distinct CDR3 sequences detected, approximately 70% appear once; the ten largest clones hold 4%. What was sequenced was sorted CD4+, CD8+, or CD8+CD57+ T cells (not recorded which) from PBMCs. These receptors were obtained from a human donor in good health, serving as a control. CDR3s include the opening cysteine and the closing phenylalanine or tryptophan. Fields, in order: V gene, D gene, J gene, clone size, CDR3 protein, CDR3 DNA. D genes are given only for firm matches. The listing skips clone size in some rows; elsewhere it reads once, few, many or a size class.

v_call: TRBV15
d_call: TRBD2
j_call: TRBJ2-2
clone_size: once
cdr3_aa: CATSRGDVTSGGAEEVGELFF
cdr3_nt: TGTGCCACCAGCAGAGGAGATGTGACTAGCGGGGGGGCCGAAGAGGTCGGGGAGCTGTTTTTT

v_call: TRBV7-2
d_call: NA
j_call: TRBJ1-1
clone_size: once
cdr3_aa: CASSSGGGTNEAFFF
cdr3_nt: TGTGCCAGCAGCTCTGGGGGAGGGACCAATGAAGCTTTCTTCTTT

v_call: TRBV7-2
d_call: NA
j_call: TRBJ2-3
clone_size: NA
cdr3_aa: CASSPDRHNEQFFQYF
cdr3_nt: TGTGCCAGCAGCCCCGACAGACACAATGAGCAGTTTTTCCAGTATTTT

v_call: TRBV19
d_call: NA
j_call: TRBJ2-5
clone_size: NA
cdr3_aa: CASSTQTREDTQYF
cdr3_nt: TGTGCCAGCAGCACACAAACGCGGGAAGATACCCAGTACTTC

v_call: TRBV4-2
d_call: NA
j_call: TRBJ1-2
clone_size: NA
cdr3_aa: CASSSDTYYGYTF
cdr3_nt: TGTGCCAGCAGCTCGGACACATACTATGGCTACACCTTC

v_call: TRBV10-3
d_call: TRBD1
j_call: TRBJ2-2
clone_size: many
cdr3_aa: CAITSGTGANTGELFF
cdr3_nt: TGTGCCATCACCTCCGGGACAGGGGCTAACACCGGGGAGCTGTTTTTT

v_call: TRBV6-5
d_call: NA
j_call: TRBJ1-4
clone_size: many
cdr3_aa: CASTDQASVGEKLFF
cdr3_nt: TGTGCCAGCACCGACCAGGCCTCCGTCGGTGAAAAACTGTTTTTT

v_call: TRBV9
d_call: NA
j_call: TRBJ1-4
clone_size: NA
cdr3_aa: CAWSVLGAGSATLFF
cdr3_nt: TGTGCCTGGAGTGTACTAGGGGCCGGTAGTGCAACACTGTTTTTT

v_call: TRBV6-5
d_call: TRBD1
j_call: TRBJ1-4
clone_size: many
cdr3_aa: CASSDGQGSEKLFF
cdr3_nt: TGTGCCAGCAGTGATGGACAGGGTAGTGAAAAACTGTTTTTT

v_call: TRBV7-2
d_call: NA
j_call: TRBJ2-7
clone_size: NA
cdr3_aa: CASSLARKHTYEQYF
cdr3_nt: TGTGCCAGCAGCTTGGCCCGGAAGCACACCTACGAGCAGTACTTC

v_call: TRBV18
d_call: NA
j_call: TRBJ1-1
clone_size: NA
cdr3_aa: CASSPDENTEAFF
cdr3_nt: TGTGCCAGCTCACCAGACGAGAACACTGAAGCTTTCTTT

v_call: TRBV7-2
d_call: NA
j_call: TRBJ2-5
clone_size: many
cdr3_aa: CASSLGFGQGQETQYF
cdr3_nt: TGTGCCAGCAGCTTAGGGTTCGGGCAGGGCCAAGAGACCCAGTACTTC

v_call: TRBV10-1
d_call: NA
j_call: TRBJ2-7
clone_size: NA
cdr3_aa: CASSEGHSSYEQYF
cdr3_nt: TGCGCCAGCAGTGAAGGGCACAGCTCCTACGAGCAGTACTTC

v_call: TRBV5-4
d_call: NA
j_call: TRBJ2-2
clone_size: NA
cdr3_aa: CASNLGRANTGELFF
cdr3_nt: TGTGCCAGCAACTTGGGCCGCGCGAACACCGGGGAGCTGTTTTTT

v_call: TRBV7-6
d_call: NA
j_call: TRBJ2-5
clone_size: NA
cdr3_aa: CASSFGNQGTQYYF
cdr3_nt: TGTGCCAGCAGCTTTGGAAACCAAGGTACCCAGTACTACTTC

v_call: TRBV5-1
d_call: NA
j_call: TRBJ2-5
clone_size: NA
cdr3_aa: CASSFSTGNTLAPTGNPRTQYF
cdr3_nt: TGCGCCAGCAGCTTCTCGACGGGCAACACCCTAGCCCCGACGGGGAACCCGAGGACCCAGTACTTC

v_call: TRBV7-2
d_call: NA
j_call: TRBJ1-2
clone_size: NA
cdr3_aa: CASSHGRDNYGYTGYTF
cdr3_nt: TGTGCCAGCAGCCACGGGAGGGACAACTATGGCTACACCGGCTACACCTTC

v_call: TRBV5-1
d_call: NA
j_call: TRBJ1-2
clone_size: many
cdr3_aa: CASSLGLIYYGYTF
cdr3_nt: TGCGCCAGCAGCTTGGGTCTGATTTACTATGGCTACACCTTC

v_call: TRBV30
d_call: TRBD1
j_call: TRBJ1-5
clone_size: NA
cdr3_aa: CAWRLGGRGQQPQRF
cdr3_nt: TGTGCCTGGAGACTCGGGGGCAGGGGGCAACAGCCCCAGCGTTTT

v_call: TRBV7-8
d_call: NA
j_call: TRBJ2-2
clone_size: NA
cdr3_aa: CASSLVSGNTGFLFF
cdr3_nt: TGTGCCAGCAGCCTAGTAAGTGGTAACACAGGTTTCCTGTTTTTT